This TCR beta chain was found in a study of CD8+ T cells in alopecia areata. Study-level background: Treatment comprised oral tofacitinib, 5 to 10 mg twice daily, in treated patients. Patients took tofacitinib for 6 to 18 months, followed by 6 drug-free months.

Alopecia areata patients provided lesional scalp punch biopsies and peripheral blood. The CDR3 is 14 amino acids. Trimming removed 3 bases from V and 4 bases from J; junction bases left unmatched: 4. Per germline, CDR1 GTSNPN and CDR2 SVGIG (reference sequence). cDNA prepared by RNA extraction and subsequent reverse transcription served as the template for sequencing. Using immunoSEQ multiplex PCR, the repertoire was profiled, and TCRdb retains in-frame clones only, with some absent. The table includes 65,000 to 70,000 clones, under 75% detected once. The chain has TRBV30 and TRBJ2-7; 12 bases map to TRBD2. Source: CD8+ T cells sorted from blood, taken at week 0. The TCR was taken from a human donor with alopecia areata. The CDR3 spells CAWSWTSGTYEQYF. CDR3 coding DNA: TGTGCCTGGAGCTGGACTAGCGGGACGTACGAGCAGTACTTC.